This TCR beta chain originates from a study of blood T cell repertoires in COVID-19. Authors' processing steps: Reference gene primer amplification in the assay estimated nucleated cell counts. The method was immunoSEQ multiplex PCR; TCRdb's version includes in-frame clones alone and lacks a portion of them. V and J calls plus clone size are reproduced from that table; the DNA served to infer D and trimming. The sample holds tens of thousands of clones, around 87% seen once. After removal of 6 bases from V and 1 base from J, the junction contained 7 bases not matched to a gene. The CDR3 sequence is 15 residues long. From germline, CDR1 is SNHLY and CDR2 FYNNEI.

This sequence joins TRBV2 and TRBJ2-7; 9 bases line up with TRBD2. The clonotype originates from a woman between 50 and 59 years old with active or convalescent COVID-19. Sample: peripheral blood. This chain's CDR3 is CASRREGGRSYEQYF. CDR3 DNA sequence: TGTGCCAGCAGGCGGGAGGGGGGAAGATCCTACGAGCAGTACTTC.